The 2 T cell receptor beta chains listed next were all sequenced from one sample in a study of blood T cell repertoires in COVID-19. TCRdb's copy holds only in-frame clones and misses some; the assay was immunoSEQ multiplex PCR. The sample includes around 99,000 clones, around 83% of them seen just once. Sequenced material: peripheral blood. These receptors all come from an elderly woman with active or convalescent COVID-19.

The V and J genes are TRBV10-3 and TRBJ2-7; TRBD1 is a possible D gene (6 bases). Germline values: CDR1 ENHRY, CDR2 SYGVKD. V was trimmed by 0 bases and J by 3 bases, leaving 9 bases between them. The CDR3 is made up of 14 amino acids. CDR3 sequence (DNA): TGTGCCATCAGTGAGTCTAGAGGGGGCTACGAGCAGTACTTC. Protein: CAISESRGGYEQYF.

This rearrangement joins TRBV5-1 to TRBJ2-2; 14 bases align to TRBD2. The germline CDR1 and CDR2 sequences are SGHRS and YFSETQ. The CDR3 extends over 16 amino acids. V lost 2 bases to trimming and J lost 5 bases; unmatched junction nucleotides: 2. The CDR3 nucleotides are TGCGCCAGCAGCTTAGGACTAGCGGGAGGAACCGGGGAGCTGTTTTTT. Protein sequence: CASSLGLAGGTGELFF.